The 16 T cell receptor beta chains below all came from one sample that was sequenced in a study of blood T cell repertoires in COVID-19. The repertoire was sequenced with immunoSEQ multiplex PCR; TCRdb's copy has only in-frame clones and lacks some. The data hold about 100,000 clones, with more than 85% observed a single time. The sequencing input was peripheral blood. These receptors all come from a man aged 18 to 30 with acute or convalescent COVID-19.

This clone has more than one count but fewer than ten. The chain is built from TRBV19 and TRBJ1-1; D is undetermined. This CDR3 is 13 amino acids long. Germline values: CDR1 LNHDA, CDR2 SQIVND (reference sequence). Trimming cost V 1 base and J 9 bases, with 12 bases left between them. Here the CDR3 DNA reads TGTGCCAGTAGTATAGGAATGCCGGAGAAAGCTTTCTTT. It is translated as CASSIGMPEKAFF. Filled out from reference TRBV19 and TRBJ1-1, the complete variable domain reads DGGITQSPKYLFRKEGQNVTLSCEQNLNHDAMYWYRQDPGQGLRLIYYSQIVNDFQKGDIAEGYSVSREKKESFPLTVTSAQKNPTAFYLCASSIGMPEKAFFGQGTRLTVV.

The rearrangement uses TRBV7-9 and TRBJ1-2; 7 positions agree with TRBD1. Germline V gives CDR1 SEHNR, CDR2 FQNEAQ (reference sequence). CDR3 size: 13 residues. Unmatched junction bases numbered 6, after V lost 3 bases and J lost 8 bases. As DNA, the CDR3 is TGTGCCAGCAGCTTCGGACAGGATGGCGGCTACACCTTC. This encodes CASSFGQDGGYTF. The whole variable domain, remainder taken from reference TRBV7-9 and TRBJ1-2, is DTGVSQNPRHKITKRGQNVTFRCDPISEHNRLYWYRQTLGQGPEFLTYFQNEAQLEKSRLLSDRFSAERPKGSFSTLEIQRTEQGDSAMYLCASSFGQDGGYTFGSGTRLTVV.

This clone occurred once. V usage is TRBV3-1 (or the pseudogene TRBV3-2) and J usage is TRBJ2-7, with a weak D call TRBD2 (6 bases). Germline assignment: CDR1 LGHDT and CDR2 YNNKEL (reference sequence). CDR3 length equals 13 residues. V was clipped by 5 bases and J by 9 bases, with 17 bases between them. The CDR3 reads CASSSGTASGQYF. As DNA, the CDR3 is TGTGCCAGCAGCTCTGGGACTGCCAGCGGGCAGTACTTC.

This rearrangement joins TRBV3-1 (or the pseudogene TRBV3-2) to TRBJ1-4, with TRBD1 matching 11 bases. The CDR3 has 15 residues. With V trimmed by 0 bases and J by 7 bases, 1 base remained unmatched. Germline V gene data show CDR1 as LGHDT and CDR2 as YNNKEL (reference sequence). CDR3 protein: CASSQEGQGGEKLFF. The CDR3 region has the DNA TGTGCCAGCAGCCAAGAGGGACAGGGGGGTGAAAAACTGTTTTTT.

The gene calls are TRBV29-1 and TRBJ1-1; 7 bases map to TRBD1. J gave up 6 bases and V 4 bases, and 8 bases lay outside the gene matches. The germline V gene has CDR1 SQVTM and CDR2 ANQGSEA. The CDR3 runs to 13 residues. CDR3 DNA: TGCAGCGTTGGCAGGGGGGAACGGGCTGAAGCTTTCTTT. Translation: CSVGRGERAEAFF.

The chain carries TRBV24-1 and TRBJ2-1; 11 nucleotides line up with TRBD2. Germline V gene sequence: CDR1 KGHDR, CDR2 SFDVKD. After removal of 2 bases from V and 3 bases from J, the junction contained 8 bases not matched to a gene. This CDR3 spans 18 amino acids. This chain's CDR3 is CATSDSTPSGGIYNEQFF. DNA of the CDR3: TGTGCCACCAGTGATTCGACCCCTAGCGGGGGGATCTACAATGAGCAGTTCTTC.

The chain joins TRBV6-6 to TRBJ1-1; TRBD1 agrees at 11 bases. CDR3 length: 16 residues. The germline V gene encodes CDR1 MNHNY and CDR2 SVGAGI (reference sequence). V was clipped by 4 bases and J by 1 base; unmatched bases: 5. The CDR3 DNA reads TGTGCCAGCAGTTTCGCTGGACAGGGGGCGAACACTGAAGCTTTCTTT. Translated, it gives CASSFAGQGANTEAFF.

This chain joins TRBV21-1 and TRBJ2-7; TRBD2 was called by the table and not checked on the DNA. TRBV21-1 is a listed pseudogene. The CDR3 consists of 16 residues. The CDR3 is CASSNSGGGAKHEQYF. The DNA for the CDR3 is TGTGCCAGCAGCAATAGCGGCGGGGGGGCGAAGCACGAGCAGTACTTC.

The chain couples TRBV15 to TRBJ2-3, with 8 bases lining up with TRBD1. There are 13 residues in the CDR3. From germline, CDR1 is LNHNV and CDR2 YYDKDF (reference sequence). V trimming: 5 bases; J trimming: 4 bases; junction bases outside the gene matches: 2. CDR3: CATSPGGADTQYF. For the CDR3, the DNA is TGTGCCACCAGCCCAGGGGGCGCAGATACGCAGTATTTT.

In its sample, this clone was seen once. The chain links TRBV30 to TRBJ1-1, with D uncertain. The CDR3 consists of 15 residues. Germline CDR1 GTSNPN, CDR2 SVGIG (reference sequence). Trimming shortened V by 0 bases and J by 0 bases, and 11 bases separated the two germline ends. CDR3 DNA sequence: TGTGCCTGGAGTGTACGTCGAAACATGAACACTGAAGCTTTCTTT. This gives the protein CAWSVRRNMNTEAFF. Drawing the rest from reference TRBV30 and TRBJ1-1, the complete variable domain is SQTIHQWPATLVQPVGSPLSLECTVEGTSNPNLYWYRQAAGRGLQLLFYSVGIGQISSEVPQNLSASRPQDRQFILSSKKLLLSDSGFYLCAWSVRRNMNTEAFFGQGTRLTVV.

The chain carries TRBV5-1 and TRBJ2-4, with D perhaps TRBD1 (5 bases). In germline, CDR1 is SGHRS, CDR2 YFSETQ. V shed 0 bases and J shed 0 bases, with 10 bases lying between them. CDR3 length equals 16 residues. This chain's CDR3 is CASSLVYQGAKNIQYF. In DNA, the CDR3 is TGCGCCAGCAGCTTGGTCTACCAGGGAGCCAAAAACATTCAGTACTTC.

J is TRBJ1-2 and V is TRBV19; D gene uncertain. This CDR3 has 15 amino acids. Germline CDR1 is LNHDA and CDR2 is SQIVND (reference sequence). Trimming pared 5 bases from V and 1 base from J, leaving 14 bases between. CDR3 bases: TGTGCCAGTAGTCCCATTACTATCCTTAACTATGGCTACACCTTC. Encoded protein: CASSPITILNYGYTF.

The chain carries TRBV15 and TRBJ2-7; TRBD2 agrees at 10 bases. J lost 6 bases, V lost 5 bases, and 7 bases had no gene match. CDR3 length: 14 residues. CDR1 is LNHNV, CDR2 YYDKDF, per germline (reference sequence). CDR3 bases: TGTGCCACCAGCTCGAGCGGGAGGGCCCCCGAGCAGTACTTC. Its translation: CATSSSGRAPEQYF.

This chain uses TRBV11-2 with TRBJ2-7; no clear D. CDR1 is SGHAT and CDR2 is FQNNGV in the germline V gene. V was pared by 2 bases and J by 3 bases, with 8 bases between. This CDR3 is 13 amino acids long. CDR3 protein: CASSLPGYYEQYF. In DNA, the CDR3 is TGTGCCAGCAGCTTACCAGGCTACTACGAGCAGTACTTC.

This chain connects TRBV19 to TRBJ1-6; D may be TRBD1 (6 bases). CDR1 and CDR2 (germline): LNHDA, SQIVND (reference sequence). V was trimmed by 6 bases and J by 4 bases, leaving 10 bases between them. The CDR3 is 14 amino acids. CDR3 DNA sequence: TGTGCCAGTAGCCTAGGACAGTATAATTCACCCCTCCACTTT. This gives the protein CASSLGQYNSPLHF.

The chain employs TRBV5-4 and TRBJ2-1, with TRBD1 as a possible D gene (6 bases). This CDR3 contains 15 residues. V lost 4 bases to trimming and J lost 5 bases, with 16 bases between them. In germline, CDR1 is SGHNT, CDR2 YYREEE (reference sequence). The CDR3 DNA follows: TGTGCCAGCAGCCCCCGGACCGACAGGAACAATGAGCAGTTCTTC. Translation gives CASSPRTDRNNEQFF.